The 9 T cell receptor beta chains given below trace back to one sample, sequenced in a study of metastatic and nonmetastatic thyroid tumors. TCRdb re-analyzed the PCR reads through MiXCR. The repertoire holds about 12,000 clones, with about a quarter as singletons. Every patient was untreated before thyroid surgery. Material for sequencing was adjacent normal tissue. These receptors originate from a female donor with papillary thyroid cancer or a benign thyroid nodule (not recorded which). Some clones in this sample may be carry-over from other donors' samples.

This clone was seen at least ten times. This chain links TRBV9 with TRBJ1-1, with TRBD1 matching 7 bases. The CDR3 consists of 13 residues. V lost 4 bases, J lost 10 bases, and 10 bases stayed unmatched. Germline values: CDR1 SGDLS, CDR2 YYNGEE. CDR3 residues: CASSQNTGEAAFF. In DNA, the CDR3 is TGTGCCAGCAGCCAAAATACAGGGGAAGCAGCTTTCTTT.

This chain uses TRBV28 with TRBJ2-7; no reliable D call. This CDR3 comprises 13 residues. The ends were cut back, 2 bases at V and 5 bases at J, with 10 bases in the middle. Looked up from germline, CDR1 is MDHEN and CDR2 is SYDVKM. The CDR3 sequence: CASSLPVSNEQYF. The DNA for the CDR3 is TGTGCCAGCAGTTTACCAGTAAGTAACGAGCAGTACTTC.

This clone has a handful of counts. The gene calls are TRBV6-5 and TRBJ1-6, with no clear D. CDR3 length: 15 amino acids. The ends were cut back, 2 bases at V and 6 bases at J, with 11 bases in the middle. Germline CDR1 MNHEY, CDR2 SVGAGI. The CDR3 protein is CASSYEAGLNSPLHF. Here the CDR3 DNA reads TGTGCCAGCAGTTACGAGGCAGGTCTTAATTCACCCCTCCACTTT.

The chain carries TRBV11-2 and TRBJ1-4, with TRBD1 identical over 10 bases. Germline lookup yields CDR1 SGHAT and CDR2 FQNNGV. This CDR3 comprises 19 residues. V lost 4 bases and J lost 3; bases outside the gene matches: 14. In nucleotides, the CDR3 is TGTGCCAGCAGCTCGACGACAGGGGGCTATTTTGTGGCTAATGAAAAACTGTTTTTT. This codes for CASSSTTGGYFVANEKLFF. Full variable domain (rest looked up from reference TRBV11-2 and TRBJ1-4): EAGVAQSPRYKIIEKRQSVAFWCNPISGHATLYWYQQILGQGPKLLIQFQNNGVVDDSQLPKDRFSAERLKGVDSTLKIQPAKLEDSAVYLCASSSTTGGYFVANEKLFFGSGTQLSVL.

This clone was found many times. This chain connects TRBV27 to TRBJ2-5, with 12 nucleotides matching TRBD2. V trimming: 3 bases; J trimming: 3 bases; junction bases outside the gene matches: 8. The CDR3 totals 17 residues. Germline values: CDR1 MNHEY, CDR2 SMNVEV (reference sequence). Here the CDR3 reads CASSFPTSGGREETQYF. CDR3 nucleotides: TGTGCCAGCAGTTTCCCGACTAGCGGGGGAAGGGAAGAGACCCAGTACTTC.

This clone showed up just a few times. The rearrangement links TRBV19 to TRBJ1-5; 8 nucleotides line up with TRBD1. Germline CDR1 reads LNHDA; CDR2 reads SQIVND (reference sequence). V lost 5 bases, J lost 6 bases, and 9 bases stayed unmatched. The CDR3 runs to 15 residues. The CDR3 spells CASSPTGGRSQPQHF. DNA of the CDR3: TGTGCCAGTAGTCCTACAGGGGGAAGGAGTCAGCCCCAGCATTTT.

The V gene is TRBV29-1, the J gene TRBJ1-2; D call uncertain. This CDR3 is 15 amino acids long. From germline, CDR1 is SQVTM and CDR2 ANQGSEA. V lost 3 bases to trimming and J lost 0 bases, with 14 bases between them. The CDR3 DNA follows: TGCAGCGTTGATGCGGCTCCGGGATCTAACTATGGCTACACCTTC. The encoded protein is CSVDAAPGSNYGYTF.

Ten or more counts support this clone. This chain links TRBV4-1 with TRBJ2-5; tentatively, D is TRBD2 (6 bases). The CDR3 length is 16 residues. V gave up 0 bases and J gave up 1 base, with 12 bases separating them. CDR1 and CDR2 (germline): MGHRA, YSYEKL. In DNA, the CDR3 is TGCGCCAGCAGCCAAGAACCGGCGGGAAGCCAAGAGACCCAGTACTTC. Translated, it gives CASSQEPAGSQETQYF.

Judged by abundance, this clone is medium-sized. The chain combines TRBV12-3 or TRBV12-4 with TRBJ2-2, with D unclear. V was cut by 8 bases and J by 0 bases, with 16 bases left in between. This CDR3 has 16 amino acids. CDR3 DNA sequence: TGTGCCAGCCCCACGGAAGGCCTAGCGAACACCGGGGAGCTGTTTTTT. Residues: CASPTEGLANTGELFF.